Sequencing of this T cell receptor (beta chain) was carried out in a study of PD-1 blockade in classical Hodgkin lymphoma. Overall study results and limits: Researchers reported that CD4+ TCR diversity, though not CD8+, rose significantly by C4D1.

Germline V gives CDR1 SGHTA, CDR2 FQGTGA. V lost 5 bases to trimming and J lost 1 base, with 8 bases between them. This CDR3 has 13 amino acids. This sample's time point: cycle 4 day 1 (C4D1), after less than 7 weeks of nivolumab. There was relapse after autologous stem cell transplantation in every patient, and there was variation in brentuximab vedotin exposure. Repertoires were generated with immunoSEQ multiplex PCR, while TCRdb's copy carries only in-frame clones and drops some. Of tens of thousands of clones in the sample, approximately 86% were seen once. This clone has a single count. Its antigen is as yet unknown.

Source: peripheral blood mononuclear cells (PBMCs), taken before the fourth cycle of nivolumab. The genes are TRBV7-3 and TRBJ2-5, with unresolved D. The sequence came from a human donor with classical Hodgkin lymphoma. The CDR3 sequence: CASSKGAQETQYF. CDR3 in DNA: TGTGCCAGCAGCAAGGGCGCCCAAGAGACCCAGTACTTC.